The sample holds a few counts of the clone carrying this TCR beta chain. What it recognizes is unknown. The data are from a study of CD8 T cells in ankylosing spondylitis. Findings of the study overall: Enrichment of disease-linked clones was reportedly significant in matched ankylosing spondylitis synovial fluid. In ankylosing spondylitis blood, a motif of eight highly homologous TCR beta variants appeared characteristic. Earlier reports found some motif variants in synovial fluid and blood in reactive arthritis.

TCRdb fed the 5' RACE reads into MiXCR, producing one record per CDR3 protein. The sample includes under 250,000 distinct CDR3 sequences, over 8.5% of them seen just once. The source material was blood, either unsorted or a sorted T cell fraction (not recorded which). This sequence originates from a male donor with ankylosing spondylitis or in good health (not recorded which).

CDR3 in amino acids: CASSLAISRAEQYF. The CDR3 DNA reads as TGTGCCAGCAGCTTAGCGATTTCAAGGGCCGAGCAGTACTTC. The V and J genes are TRBV7-8 and TRBJ2-7; D not resolved. The germline gives CDR1 SGHVS, CDR2 FQNEAQ. The germline V and J ends were trimmed by 0 bases and 6 bases, with 12 bases remaining between them. CDR3 length: 14 amino acids.